This T cell receptor beta chain was found in a study of healthy donors' naive CD4 and CD8 T cells. CDR1 and CDR2 from the germline V gene are DFQATT and SNEGSKA (reference sequence). The ends were cut back, 2 bases at V and 2 bases at J, with 15 bases in the middle. This CDR3 is 15 amino acids long. Each TCR library used 400 to 600 ng of total RNA and a linear amplification protocol. TCRdb used MiXCR to reprocess the reads, holding one entry per CDR3 protein. The sample carries approximately 180,000 distinct CDR3 sequences, 74% recorded once. This TCR was sampled from a pool of human donors in good health; the sample pools cells from several healthy donors. Specimen: naive CD4+ and CD8+ T cells sorted from blood, pooled from several donors. This chain links TRBV20-1 with TRBJ1-2, with D possibly matching TRBD1 (5 bases). The CDR3 protein is CSARSGRGANYGYTF. CDR3 coding DNA: TGCAGTGCTAGATCAGGGAGAGGGGCCAACTATGGCTACACCTTC.